Listed below are T cell receptor beta chains from one sample, sequenced in a study of response to subunit inactivated influenza vaccine. TCRdb reprocessed the RT-PCR reads with MiXCR, giving one entry per CDR3 protein. The table lists 650,000 or so distinct CDR3 sequences, approximately 15% of them singletons. The input for sequencing was PBMCs from blood, taken 14 days before vaccination. Receptors were obtained from a man aged 45-60 years who received an inactivated influenza vaccine. Both conserved end residues are part of each CDR3. Each record gives: CDR3 length, clone size, V gene, J gene, D gene, CDR3 protein, CDR3 DNA. D genes are given only for firm matches. The size of a clone is reported for some rows only, either as once, few or many, or as a class for expanded clones.

CDR3 length: 16
clone size: NA
V gene: TRBV3-1
J gene: TRBJ2-1
D gene: TRBD1
CDR3 protein: CASSPLPGQGDNEQFF
CDR3 DNA: TGTGCCAGCAGTCCGCTGCCGGGACAGGGTGATAATGAGCAGTTCTTC

CDR3 length: 15
clone size: many
V gene: TRBV11-2
J gene: TRBJ2-1
D gene: TRBD1
CDR3 protein: CASRKTGENYNEQFF
CDR3 DNA: TGTGCCAGCAGGAAGACAGGGGAGAACTACAATGAGCAGTTCTTC

CDR3 length: 15
clone size: few
V gene: TRBV9
J gene: TRBJ2-1
D gene: TRBD2
CDR3 protein: CASTRGLDGYNEQFF
CDR3 DNA: TGTGCCAGCACCCGCGGACTAGATGGTTACAATGAGCAGTTCTTC

CDR3 length: 16
clone size: NA
V gene: TRBV5-1
J gene: TRBJ2-1
D gene: TRBD2
CDR3 protein: CASNRLAGVDYNEQFF
CDR3 DNA: TGCGCCAGCAACCGACTAGCGGGGGTGGATTACAATGAGCAGTTCTTC

CDR3 length: 17
clone size: NA
V gene: TRBV11-2
J gene: TRBJ2-1
D gene: TRBD2
CDR3 protein: CASSYQAPSGRGAEQFF
CDR3 DNA: TGTGCCAGCAGCTACCAAGCCCCTAGCGGGAGAGGGGCTGAGCAGTTCTTC

CDR3 length: 13
clone size: few
V gene: TRBV20-1
J gene: TRBJ2-5
D gene: NA
CDR3 protein: CSARGRLVETQYF
CDR3 DNA: TGCAGTGCTAGAGGTCGACTAGTAGAGACCCAGTACTTC

CDR3 length: 12
clone size: NA
V gene: TRBV2
J gene: TRBJ2-7
D gene: NA
CDR3 protein: CASMPGLGEQYF
CDR3 DNA: TGTGCCAGCATGCCAGGGTTGGGCGAGCAGTACTTC

CDR3 length: 15
clone size: NA
V gene: TRBV6-1
J gene: TRBJ2-7
D gene: NA
CDR3 protein: CASSAIPTNPGEQYF
CDR3 DNA: TGTGCCAGCAGTGCAATACCGACAAACCCCGGGGAGCAGTACTTC

CDR3 length: 16
clone size: few
V gene: TRBV27
J gene: TRBJ2-5
D gene: TRBD2
CDR3 protein: CASSTNRPGGRETQYF
CDR3 DNA: TGTGCCAGCAGTACCAACCGACCGGGAGGGCGAGAGACCCAGTACTTC

CDR3 length: 15
clone size: few
V gene: TRBV28
J gene: TRBJ2-7
D gene: NA
CDR3 protein: CASNLRIPDSYEQYF
CDR3 DNA: TGTGCCAGCAACCTACGGATCCCTGACTCCTACGAGCAGTACTTC

CDR3 length: 13
clone size: NA
V gene: TRBV12-3/TRBV12-4
J gene: TRBJ1-4
D gene: NA
CDR3 protein: CASSVGRAEKLFF
CDR3 DNA: TGTGCCAGCAGTGTAGGGAGGGCTGAAAAACTGTTTTTT

CDR3 length: 14
clone size: NA
V gene: TRBV20-1
J gene: TRBJ2-2
D gene: NA
CDR3 protein: CSARKVQGTGELFF
CDR3 DNA: TGCAGTGCTAGAAAAGTACAGGGCACCGGGGAGCTGTTTTTT